This TCR beta chain was observed in a study of CD8 T cells in ankylosing spondylitis. Study results and caveats: Disease-linked clones displayed a CD8+ phenotype and appeared relatively rarely in peripheral blood.

V shed 2 bases and J 7 bases; nucleotides not matched to a gene: 4. The CDR3 is made up of 15 amino acids. Germline values: CDR1 SQVTM, CDR2 ANQGSEA. This clonotype was detected many times. No antigen is known for it. TCRdb redid the calling of the 5' RACE reads with MiXCR, one entry per CDR3 protein. The profile covers about 250,000 distinct CDR3 sequences, with more than 20% appearing a single time and 0.6% to 0.75% taken by the ten largest. This receptor was obtained from a male donor with ankylosing spondylitis or in good health (not recorded which). The V and J genes are TRBV29-1 and TRBJ2-1; 14 nucleotides match TRBD2. What was sequenced was blood, either unsorted or a sorted T cell fraction (not recorded which). The CDR3 nucleotides are TGCAGCGTTGAACCCGGGACTAGCGGGGGAAATGAGCAGTTCTTC. Amino acid sequence: CSVEPGTSGGNEQFF.